Listed below are T cell receptor beta chains from one sample, sequenced in a study of cytotoxic CD8 clonotypes in ibrutinib-treated CLL. Using immunoSEQ multiplex PCR, the repertoire was profiled, and TCRdb retains in-frame clones only, with some absent. The data show more than 75,000 clones, over 60% seen once. The material sequenced was PBMCs, taken after 24 months of ibrutinib treatment. The receptors were gathered from a human donor with chronic lymphocytic leukemia. Each CDR3 is given with its conserved first and last residue. The D gene is left open where the match is weak. Size tells how often a clone was seen (once, few, many) or the class of an expanded clone, and some rows leave it out.

>NA|TRBJ2-5|NA|TRBV7-3
TGTGCCAGCAGCTCACTGCCTTTCCCAGAAAGAGAGACCCAGTACTTC
CASSSLPFPERETQYF
>NA|TRBJ2-2|NA|TRBV11-3
TGTGCCAGCAGCGCTTCTAGGGGCGGGGAGCTGTTTTTT
CASSASRGGELFF
>TRBD1|TRBJ2-3|NA|TRBV19
TGTGCCAGCCGGGACAGGGGGCTTGGTACAGATACGCAGTATTTT
CASRDRGLGTDTQYF
>TRBD1|TRBJ2-3|NA|TRBV2
TGTGCCAGCAGTCAGGGGACAGGGGCCACAGATACGCAGTATTTT
CASSQGTGATDTQYF
>TRBD1|TRBJ2-7|once|TRBV5-1
TGCGCCAGCAGCTTGGCCAGTGGACAGGGGAGGTCCGAGCAGTACTTC
CASSLASGQGRSEQYF
>NA|TRBJ2-6|few|TRBV6-6
TGTGCCAGCAGTTCCGGGGCCAACGTCCTGACTTTC
CASSSGANVLTF
>NA|TRBJ1-1|few|TRBV5-1
TGCGCCAGCAGCTCCCAGGGGAACACTGAAGCTTTCTTT
CASSSQGNTEAFF
>NA|TRBJ1-2|NA|TRBV19
TGTGCCAGCCGTAGACTGGACGCCTATGGCTACACCTTC
CASRRLDAYGYTF
>TRBD1|TRBJ1-5|NA|TRBV6-1
TGTGCCAGCCGAGGGTCGACAGGGGGCAAGCAGCCCCAGCATTTT
CASRGSTGGKQPQHF
>NA|TRBJ1-4|NA|TRBV5-1
TGCGCCAGCAGCTTGGCTGGACAGTTTGAAAAACTGTTTTTT
CASSLAGQFEKLFF
>TRBD2|TRBJ2-5|NA|TRBV27
TGTGCCAGCAGGCTAACGAGACTAGCGGTCCAAGAGACCCAGTACTTC
CASRLTRLAVQETQYF
>NA|TRBJ2-1|NA|TRBV9
TGTGCCAGCAGCGCCGCCGAAGGGGGGAGCTCCTACAATGAGCAGTTCTTC
CASSAAEGGSSYNEQFF
>TRBD2|TRBJ2-1|NA|TRBV4-2
TGTGCCAGCAGCCAAGGGGGGACTAGCGACAATGAGCAGTTCTTC
CASSQGGTSDNEQFF
>TRBD2|TRBJ2-3|few|TRBV18
TGTGCCAGCTCACCAGGGGCGGGAGGAGATACGCAGTATTTT
CASSPGAGGDTQYF
>NA|TRBJ2-2|NA|TRBV7-3
TGTGCCAGCAGCCCGTGGGGTTCCGGGGAGCTGTTTTTT
CASSPWGSGELFF
>TRBD1|TRBJ1-3|NA|TRBV5-5
TGTGCCAGCAGCCGCAGTCCCGGGACAGGGACCTCTGGAAACACCATATATTTT
CASSRSPGTGTSGNTIYF
>NA|TRBJ2-1|NA|TRBV21-1
TGTGCCAGCAGCAAAAGGGCGGGCGTACCGTCGTACAATGAGCAGTTCTTC
CASSKRAGVPSYNEQFF
>NA|TRBJ2-7|NA|TRBV11-2
TGTGCCAGCAGCTCCGGGACGGTCCACGAGCAGTACTTC
CASSSGTVHEQYF
>NA|TRBJ1-1|once|TRBV5-1
TGCGCCAGCAGCTCCGGGTCACACGGGACTGAAGCTTTCTTT
CASSSGSHGTEAFF
>TRBD2|TRBJ2-7|NA|TRBV7-2
TGTGCCAGCAGCTACACTAGCGGGGCGCTGGGGGAGCAGTACTTC
CASSYTSGALGEQYF
>TRBD1|TRBJ2-3|NA|TRBV5-1
TGCGCCAGCAGCATCACCGGGACAGGGAACTTGGGCACAGATACGCAGTATTTT
CASSITGTGNLGTDTQYF
>TRBD1|TRBJ1-1|NA|TRBV9
TGTGCCAGCAGCGTCCCTACAGGGGGGACTGAAGCTTTCTTT
CASSVPTGGTEAFF
>TRBD1|TRBJ2-7|once|TRBV18
TGTGCCAGCTCCCTGGGACAGGGTCCCTACGAGCAGTACTTC
CASSLGQGPYEQYF
>TRBD1|TRBJ2-7|NA|TRBV5-1
TGCGCCAGCAGCCCCCGGACAGGGGGACCCTACGAGCAGTACTTC
CASSPRTGGPYEQYF
>TRBD2|TRBJ2-1|NA|TRBV19
TGTGCCAGTAGTATAGAGGCGGGGGGGTACAATGAGCAGTTCTTC
CASSIEAGGYNEQFF
>NA|TRBJ1-5|few|TRBV2
TGTGCCAGCAGTGATACAGGGCCGGATCAGCCCCAGCATTTT
CASSDTGPDQPQHF
>NA|TRBJ1-3|NA|TRBV5-6
TGTGCCAGCAGCCCGGGGCACCTCTCTGGAAACACCATATATTTT
CASSPGHLSGNTIYF
>TRBD1|TRBJ1-3|NA|TRBV19
TGTGCCTCAAAGACAGGGGGCTCTGGAAACACCATATATTTT
CASKTGGSGNTIYF
>NA|TRBJ2-2|NA|TRBV5-1
TGCGCCAGCAGTTCCGGGACGGGTAACACCGGGGAGCTGTTTTTT
CASSSGTGNTGELFF
>NA|TRBJ2-1|NA|TRBV15
TGTGCCACCAGCAGGACGGGGGCCGTATACAATGAGCAGTTCTTC
CATSRTGAVYNEQFF
>TRBD2|TRBJ2-3|NA|TRBV29-1
TGCAGCGTTAGGACTAGTTCAGATACGCAGTATTTT
CSVRTSSDTQYF
>NA|TRBJ2-7|NA|TRBV27
TGTGCCAGCAGTTTATCTTGGGACACCATACTAGGTTACGAGCAGTACTTC
CASSLSWDTILGYEQYF
>TRBD2|TRBJ2-5|NA|TRBV4-1
TGCGCCAGCAGCCTCCTAGGCGGGAGGATCCAAGAGACCCAGTACTTC
CASSLLGGRIQETQYF
>NA|TRBJ1-5|NA|TRBV5-1
TGCGCCAGCAGCTGGAACGGGGAGAGCAATCAGCCCCAGCATTTT
CASSWNGESNQPQHF
>NA|TRBJ1-1|NA|TRBV11-3
TGTGCCAGCAGCCGGGGCTCTAACACTGAAGCTTTCTTT
CASSRGSNTEAFF
>NA|TRBJ2-7|NA|TRBV27
TGTGCCAGCAGTACAGGGACCTACGAGCAGTACTTC
CASSTGTYEQYF
>TRBD2|TRBJ2-1|NA|TRBV11-3
TGTGCCAGCAGCTTAGTTAGCGGGAGACTCAACAATGAGCAGTTCTTC
CASSLVSGRLNNEQFF
>NA|TRBJ1-5|NA|TRBV4-2
TGTGCCAGCAGTTTAACGGACGGATCCAATCAGCCCCAGCATTTT
CASSLTDGSNQPQHF
>NA|TRBJ2-1|NA|TRBV7-3
TGTGCCAGCAGCTTTGGGCAGTCTTCCTACAATGAGCAGTTCTTC
CASSFGQSSYNEQFF
>NA|TRBJ1-2|few|TRBV27
TGTGCCAGCAGTTTAGAGGGCAACTATGGCTACACCTTC
CASSLEGNYGYTF
>TRBD1|TRBJ1-2|once|TRBV6-6
TGTGCCAGCTGGACAGGGAGCGGCTACACCTTC
CASWTGSGYTF
>NA|TRBJ2-1|NA|TRBV4-1
TGCGCCAGCAGCCAAACTCCACAGGGTTACCTGTACAATGAGCAGTTCTTC
CASSQTPQGYLYNEQFF
>NA|TRBJ1-2|NA|TRBV19
TGTGCCAGTAGTATTTTACAGATCTATGGCTACACCTTC
CASSILQIYGYTF